Below, 23 T cell receptor beta chains from the same sample are listed, as sequenced in a study of blood T cell repertoires in COVID-19. TCRdb's copy holds only in-frame clones and misses some; the assay was immunoSEQ multiplex PCR. Among approximately 250,000 clones listed, 65% to 90% were seen once. The sample comprised peripheral blood. The receptors come from a man aged 45-65 years with COVID-19, enrolled during active disease.

The chain employs TRBV4-2 and TRBJ1-2; 12 positions match TRBD1. CDR3 length equals 18 residues. V lost 0 bases and J lost 8; bases outside the gene matches: 13. Germline values: CDR1 LGHNA, CDR2 YNFKEQ. CDR3 sequence: CASSQEGSIRDRGQGYTF. The CDR3 nucleotides read TGTGCCAGCAGCCAAGAGGGTTCCATACGGGACAGGGGGCAGGGCTACACCTTC.

J is TRBJ2-1 and V is TRBV9; weak D call: TRBD2 (5 bases). The CDR3 covers 13 residues. The germline V gene has CDR1 SGDLS and CDR2 YYNGEE. The germline V and J ends were trimmed by 3 bases and 6 bases, with 10 bases remaining between them. The CDR3 bases are TGTGCCAGCAGCGCCTCGACTACCAATGAGCAGTTCTTC. Translated: CASSASTTNEQFF.

V gene TRBV7-2 combines with J gene TRBJ1-1; TRBD1 matches at 7 bases. This CDR3 has 15 amino acids. CDR1 is SGHTA and CDR2 is FQGNSA in the germline V gene. V was pared by 1 base and J by 4 bases, with 6 bases of the junction left unmatched. CDR3 sequence: CASSLDQGVATEAFF. Written as DNA, the CDR3 is TGTGCCAGCAGCTTAGATCAGGGGGTCGCCACTGAAGCTTTCTTT.

The chain has TRBV19 and TRBJ1-2, with 7 bases that match TRBD1. V lost 3 bases and J lost 7; bases outside the gene matches: 14. The CDR3 runs to 16 residues. Germline V lookup: CDR1 LNHDA, CDR2 SQIVND (reference sequence). The CDR3 is CASSIPAGTALGGYTF. CDR3 DNA sequence: TGTGCCAGTAGTATCCCCGCCGGGACAGCATTGGGTGGCTACACCTTC.

This chain uses TRBV27 with TRBJ1-5, with a tentative D call TRBD1 (5 bases). The germline V and J ends were trimmed by 4 bases and 6 bases, with 10 bases remaining between them. CDR3 length: 13 amino acids. Germline assignment: CDR1 MNHEY and CDR2 SMNVEV (reference sequence). The CDR3 reads CASSSQGSQPQHF. Written as DNA, the CDR3 is TGTGCCAGCAGTTCCCAGGGTAGTCAGCCCCAGCATTTT.

The J gene is TRBJ1-2, the V gene TRBV14; a weak D match, TRBD1 (5 bases). CDR1 and CDR2 from the germline V gene are SGHDN and FVKESK. V shed 1 base and J shed 4 bases, with 10 bases lying between them. This CDR3 is 14 amino acids long. For the CDR3, the DNA is TGTGCCAGCAGCCAAGGCAGGGTGGGCTATGGCTACACCTTC. Protein: CASSQGRVGYGYTF. The full variable domain, completed using reference TRBV14 and TRBJ1-2, is EAGVTQFPSHSVIEKGQTVTLRCDPISGHDNLYWYRRVMGKEIKFLLHFVKESKQDESGMPNNRFLAERTGGTYSTLKVQPAELEDSGVYFCASSQGRVGYGYTFGSGTRLTVV.

The chain recombines TRBV9 with TRBJ1-3, with D unclear. V dropped 0 bases and J dropped 0 bases, with 10 bases sitting between them. The CDR3 totals 16 residues. Germline-derived CDR1 and CDR2 are SGDLS and YYNGEE. For the CDR3, the DNA is TGTGCCAGCAGCGTAGAGGGCGGAGGCTCTGGAAACACCATATATTTT. It is translated as CASSVEGGGSGNTIYF.

The chain has TRBV7-9 and TRBJ1-1; 11 bases line up with TRBD1. Germline V gene lookup returns CDR1 SEHNR and CDR2 FQNEAQ (reference sequence). This CDR3 comprises 15 residues. V was pared by 5 bases and J by 4 bases, with 6 bases of the junction left unmatched. CDR3 DNA sequence: TGTGCCAGCAGCGGACCCGGGACAGGGGGCACTGAAGCTTTCTTT. Translation: CASSGPGTGGTEAFF.

The rearrangement links TRBV5-5 to TRBJ1-5, with D tentatively TRBD1 (6 bases). The germline V gene encodes CDR1 SGHKS and CDR2 YYEKEE (reference sequence). V lost 4 bases and J lost 5, with 10 bases in between. The CDR3 has 13 amino acids. The CDR3 region has the DNA TGTGCCAGCAGCGCCTACAGGGATCAGCCCCAGCATTTT. Its protein product is CASSAYRDQPQHF.

This sequence joins TRBV7-9 and TRBJ1-5; maybe TRBD1 (6 bases). Germline CDR1 reads SEHNR; CDR2 reads FQNEAQ (reference sequence). The CDR3 length is 16 residues. Between the trimmed V and J ends, which lost 3 bases and 0 bases, there was a span of 12 bases. CDR3 in DNA: TGTGCCAGCAGCTTCGGTTCAGGGGATAGCAATCAGCCCCAGCATTTT. Translating gives CASSFGSGDSNQPQHF.

This rearrangement joins TRBV3-1 (or the pseudogene TRBV3-2) to TRBJ1-2; 7 bases map to TRBD1. V was pared by 0 bases and J by 5 bases, with 12 bases of the junction left unmatched. Germline V gives CDR1 LGHDT, CDR2 YNNKEL (reference sequence). The CDR3 has 17 amino acids. CDR3 DNA: TGTGCCAGCAGCCAAGACTGGGGCTTGGGACAGATATATGGCTACACCTTC. This gives the protein CASSQDWGLGQIYGYTF.

DNA for the CDR3: TGTGCCTGGAGCTTCGGGTTGAGCTCCTACAATGAGCAGTTCTTC. Protein product: CAWSFGLSSYNEQFF. The chain links TRBV30 to TRBJ2-1; D call uncertain. The V gene's germline CDR1 is GTSNPN and CDR2 SVGIG (reference sequence). The ends were cut back, 3 bases at V and 0 bases at J, with 12 bases in the middle. The CDR3 covers 15 residues.

This rearrangement joins TRBV3-1 (or the pseudogene TRBV3-2) to TRBJ1-5; no definite D call. V was cut by 0 bases and J by 6 bases, with 9 bases left in between. Germline V gene data show CDR1 as LGHDT and CDR2 as YNNKEL (reference sequence). The CDR3 runs to 14 residues. This CDR3 reads CASSQDAGGQPQHF. The CDR3 coding sequence is TGTGCCAGCAGCCAAGATGCAGGAGGTCAGCCCCAGCATTTT.

In this sample, this clone turned up once. The J gene is TRBJ1-1, the V gene TRBV29-1, with a weak D call TRBD1 (5 bases). Trimming shortened V by 3 bases and J by 5 bases, and 13 bases separated the two germline ends. CDR3 length: 13 amino acids. The germline CDR1 and CDR2 sequences are SQVTM and ANQGSEA. The CDR3 protein is CSVDGRVGTEAFF. In DNA form, the CDR3 reads TGCAGCGTTGACGGCAGGGTCGGGACTGAAGCTTTCTTT.

V gene TRBV30 combines with J gene TRBJ1-5; 9 bases fit TRBD1. The CDR3 is 16 residues long. With V trimmed by 1 base and J by 0 bases, 4 bases remained unmatched. Germline CDR1 is GTSNPN and CDR2 is SVGIG (reference sequence). The DNA for the CDR3 is TGTGCCTGGAGTGCCTACAGGGGGCCTAGCAATCAGCCCCAGCATTTT. Translation gives CAWSAYRGPSNQPQHF.

The chain is built from TRBV18 and TRBJ2-4; D possibly corresponds to TRBD1 (5 bases). Germline V gene sequence: CDR1 KGHSH, CDR2 LQKENI. V gave up 4 bases and J gave up 5 bases, with 12 bases separating them. The CDR3 loop spans 14 amino acids. The CDR3 DNA is TGTGCCAGCTCACACGACAGTGCCCAAAACATTCAGTACTTC. Residues: CASSHDSAQNIQYF.

CDR3 amino acids: CASSLVFSHTHRSGANVLTF. Here the CDR3 DNA reads TGTGCCAGCAGCTTAGTGTTTTCCCACACCCACCGCTCTGGGGCCAACGTCCTGACTTTC. This chain joins TRBV7-8 and TRBJ2-6; D is unresolved. The CDR3 is 20 residues long. Trimming removed 1 base at V and 0 bases at J, with 19 bases between. Per germline, CDR1 SGHVS and CDR2 FQNEAQ.

The chain's CDR3 is CASSSLAGAHNEQFF. CDR3 DNA sequence: TGCGCCAGCAGCTCTCTAGCGGGGGCCCACAATGAGCAGTTCTTC. This chain connects TRBV5-1 to TRBJ2-1, with 10 bases aligning to TRBD2. Losses at the gene ends were 3 bases for V and 5 bases for J; bases not matched to a gene: 5. Germline-derived CDR1 and CDR2 are SGHRS and YFSETQ. The CDR3 contains 15 residues.

This sequence joins TRBV19 and TRBJ1-1; 7 nucleotides match TRBD1. Looked up from germline, CDR1 is LNHDA and CDR2 is SQIVND (reference sequence). V was pared by 6 bases and J by 0 bases, with 4 bases of the junction left unmatched. CDR3 length: 14 amino acids. The CDR3 DNA follows: TGTGCCAGTAGAAGACAGGGCGTGAACACTGAAGCTTTCTTT. Protein: CASRRQGVNTEAFF. Full variable domain (remainder filled in from reference TRBV19 and TRBJ1-1): DGGITQSPKYLFRKEGQNVTLSCEQNLNHDAMYWYRQDPGQGLRLIYYSQIVNDFQKGDIAEGYSVSREKKESFPLTVTSAQKNPTAFYLCASRRQGVNTEAFFGQGTRLTVV.

The chain employs TRBV5-1 and TRBJ2-3; possible D gene TRBD2, 6 bases. This CDR3 has 16 residues. Germline lookup yields CDR1 SGHRS and CDR2 YFSETQ. Trimming took 6 bases from V and 0 from J, leaving 17 bases between them. The CDR3 DNA reads as TGCGCCAGCACAAACTCGGGACTCCCTAGCACAGATACGCAGTATTTT. Its protein is CASTNSGLPSTDTQYF.

This clone was recorded once. The chain uses TRBV5-5 and TRBJ1-2, with D perhaps matching TRBD1 (6 bases). CDR1 and CDR2 from the germline V gene are SGHKS and YYEKEE (reference sequence). Trimming took 0 bases from V and 1 from J, leaving 13 bases between them. The CDR3 extends over 16 amino acids. The CDR3 region has the DNA TGTGCCAGCAGCTTGGCCCCAACAGGGATTAACTATGGCTACACCTTC. It specifies CASSLAPTGINYGYTF.

The rearrangement joins TRBV19 to TRBJ2-2; D possibly corresponds to TRBD2 (7 bases). CDR1 and CDR2 from the germline V gene are LNHDA and SQIVND (reference sequence). Trimming took off 7 bases at V and 6 bases at J, with 18 bases between the two ends. The CDR3 runs to 15 residues. In DNA form, the CDR3 reads TGTGCCAGTAACATGGGGCGGGGGCGATCCGGGGAGCTGTTTTTT. Protein product: CASNMGRGRSGELFF.

The V and J genes are TRBV28 and TRBJ2-2; 11 bases are shared with TRBD1. CDR3 length: 15 amino acids. Germline trimming cut 5 bases from V and 7 bases from J; bases unmatched to any gene: 6. Germline V lookup: CDR1 MDHEN, CDR2 SYDVKM. The CDR3 nucleotides are TGTGCCAGCAGTCCGTCCGGGACAGGGGGCGGGGAGCTGTTTTTT. Amino acid sequence: CASSPSGTGGGELFF.